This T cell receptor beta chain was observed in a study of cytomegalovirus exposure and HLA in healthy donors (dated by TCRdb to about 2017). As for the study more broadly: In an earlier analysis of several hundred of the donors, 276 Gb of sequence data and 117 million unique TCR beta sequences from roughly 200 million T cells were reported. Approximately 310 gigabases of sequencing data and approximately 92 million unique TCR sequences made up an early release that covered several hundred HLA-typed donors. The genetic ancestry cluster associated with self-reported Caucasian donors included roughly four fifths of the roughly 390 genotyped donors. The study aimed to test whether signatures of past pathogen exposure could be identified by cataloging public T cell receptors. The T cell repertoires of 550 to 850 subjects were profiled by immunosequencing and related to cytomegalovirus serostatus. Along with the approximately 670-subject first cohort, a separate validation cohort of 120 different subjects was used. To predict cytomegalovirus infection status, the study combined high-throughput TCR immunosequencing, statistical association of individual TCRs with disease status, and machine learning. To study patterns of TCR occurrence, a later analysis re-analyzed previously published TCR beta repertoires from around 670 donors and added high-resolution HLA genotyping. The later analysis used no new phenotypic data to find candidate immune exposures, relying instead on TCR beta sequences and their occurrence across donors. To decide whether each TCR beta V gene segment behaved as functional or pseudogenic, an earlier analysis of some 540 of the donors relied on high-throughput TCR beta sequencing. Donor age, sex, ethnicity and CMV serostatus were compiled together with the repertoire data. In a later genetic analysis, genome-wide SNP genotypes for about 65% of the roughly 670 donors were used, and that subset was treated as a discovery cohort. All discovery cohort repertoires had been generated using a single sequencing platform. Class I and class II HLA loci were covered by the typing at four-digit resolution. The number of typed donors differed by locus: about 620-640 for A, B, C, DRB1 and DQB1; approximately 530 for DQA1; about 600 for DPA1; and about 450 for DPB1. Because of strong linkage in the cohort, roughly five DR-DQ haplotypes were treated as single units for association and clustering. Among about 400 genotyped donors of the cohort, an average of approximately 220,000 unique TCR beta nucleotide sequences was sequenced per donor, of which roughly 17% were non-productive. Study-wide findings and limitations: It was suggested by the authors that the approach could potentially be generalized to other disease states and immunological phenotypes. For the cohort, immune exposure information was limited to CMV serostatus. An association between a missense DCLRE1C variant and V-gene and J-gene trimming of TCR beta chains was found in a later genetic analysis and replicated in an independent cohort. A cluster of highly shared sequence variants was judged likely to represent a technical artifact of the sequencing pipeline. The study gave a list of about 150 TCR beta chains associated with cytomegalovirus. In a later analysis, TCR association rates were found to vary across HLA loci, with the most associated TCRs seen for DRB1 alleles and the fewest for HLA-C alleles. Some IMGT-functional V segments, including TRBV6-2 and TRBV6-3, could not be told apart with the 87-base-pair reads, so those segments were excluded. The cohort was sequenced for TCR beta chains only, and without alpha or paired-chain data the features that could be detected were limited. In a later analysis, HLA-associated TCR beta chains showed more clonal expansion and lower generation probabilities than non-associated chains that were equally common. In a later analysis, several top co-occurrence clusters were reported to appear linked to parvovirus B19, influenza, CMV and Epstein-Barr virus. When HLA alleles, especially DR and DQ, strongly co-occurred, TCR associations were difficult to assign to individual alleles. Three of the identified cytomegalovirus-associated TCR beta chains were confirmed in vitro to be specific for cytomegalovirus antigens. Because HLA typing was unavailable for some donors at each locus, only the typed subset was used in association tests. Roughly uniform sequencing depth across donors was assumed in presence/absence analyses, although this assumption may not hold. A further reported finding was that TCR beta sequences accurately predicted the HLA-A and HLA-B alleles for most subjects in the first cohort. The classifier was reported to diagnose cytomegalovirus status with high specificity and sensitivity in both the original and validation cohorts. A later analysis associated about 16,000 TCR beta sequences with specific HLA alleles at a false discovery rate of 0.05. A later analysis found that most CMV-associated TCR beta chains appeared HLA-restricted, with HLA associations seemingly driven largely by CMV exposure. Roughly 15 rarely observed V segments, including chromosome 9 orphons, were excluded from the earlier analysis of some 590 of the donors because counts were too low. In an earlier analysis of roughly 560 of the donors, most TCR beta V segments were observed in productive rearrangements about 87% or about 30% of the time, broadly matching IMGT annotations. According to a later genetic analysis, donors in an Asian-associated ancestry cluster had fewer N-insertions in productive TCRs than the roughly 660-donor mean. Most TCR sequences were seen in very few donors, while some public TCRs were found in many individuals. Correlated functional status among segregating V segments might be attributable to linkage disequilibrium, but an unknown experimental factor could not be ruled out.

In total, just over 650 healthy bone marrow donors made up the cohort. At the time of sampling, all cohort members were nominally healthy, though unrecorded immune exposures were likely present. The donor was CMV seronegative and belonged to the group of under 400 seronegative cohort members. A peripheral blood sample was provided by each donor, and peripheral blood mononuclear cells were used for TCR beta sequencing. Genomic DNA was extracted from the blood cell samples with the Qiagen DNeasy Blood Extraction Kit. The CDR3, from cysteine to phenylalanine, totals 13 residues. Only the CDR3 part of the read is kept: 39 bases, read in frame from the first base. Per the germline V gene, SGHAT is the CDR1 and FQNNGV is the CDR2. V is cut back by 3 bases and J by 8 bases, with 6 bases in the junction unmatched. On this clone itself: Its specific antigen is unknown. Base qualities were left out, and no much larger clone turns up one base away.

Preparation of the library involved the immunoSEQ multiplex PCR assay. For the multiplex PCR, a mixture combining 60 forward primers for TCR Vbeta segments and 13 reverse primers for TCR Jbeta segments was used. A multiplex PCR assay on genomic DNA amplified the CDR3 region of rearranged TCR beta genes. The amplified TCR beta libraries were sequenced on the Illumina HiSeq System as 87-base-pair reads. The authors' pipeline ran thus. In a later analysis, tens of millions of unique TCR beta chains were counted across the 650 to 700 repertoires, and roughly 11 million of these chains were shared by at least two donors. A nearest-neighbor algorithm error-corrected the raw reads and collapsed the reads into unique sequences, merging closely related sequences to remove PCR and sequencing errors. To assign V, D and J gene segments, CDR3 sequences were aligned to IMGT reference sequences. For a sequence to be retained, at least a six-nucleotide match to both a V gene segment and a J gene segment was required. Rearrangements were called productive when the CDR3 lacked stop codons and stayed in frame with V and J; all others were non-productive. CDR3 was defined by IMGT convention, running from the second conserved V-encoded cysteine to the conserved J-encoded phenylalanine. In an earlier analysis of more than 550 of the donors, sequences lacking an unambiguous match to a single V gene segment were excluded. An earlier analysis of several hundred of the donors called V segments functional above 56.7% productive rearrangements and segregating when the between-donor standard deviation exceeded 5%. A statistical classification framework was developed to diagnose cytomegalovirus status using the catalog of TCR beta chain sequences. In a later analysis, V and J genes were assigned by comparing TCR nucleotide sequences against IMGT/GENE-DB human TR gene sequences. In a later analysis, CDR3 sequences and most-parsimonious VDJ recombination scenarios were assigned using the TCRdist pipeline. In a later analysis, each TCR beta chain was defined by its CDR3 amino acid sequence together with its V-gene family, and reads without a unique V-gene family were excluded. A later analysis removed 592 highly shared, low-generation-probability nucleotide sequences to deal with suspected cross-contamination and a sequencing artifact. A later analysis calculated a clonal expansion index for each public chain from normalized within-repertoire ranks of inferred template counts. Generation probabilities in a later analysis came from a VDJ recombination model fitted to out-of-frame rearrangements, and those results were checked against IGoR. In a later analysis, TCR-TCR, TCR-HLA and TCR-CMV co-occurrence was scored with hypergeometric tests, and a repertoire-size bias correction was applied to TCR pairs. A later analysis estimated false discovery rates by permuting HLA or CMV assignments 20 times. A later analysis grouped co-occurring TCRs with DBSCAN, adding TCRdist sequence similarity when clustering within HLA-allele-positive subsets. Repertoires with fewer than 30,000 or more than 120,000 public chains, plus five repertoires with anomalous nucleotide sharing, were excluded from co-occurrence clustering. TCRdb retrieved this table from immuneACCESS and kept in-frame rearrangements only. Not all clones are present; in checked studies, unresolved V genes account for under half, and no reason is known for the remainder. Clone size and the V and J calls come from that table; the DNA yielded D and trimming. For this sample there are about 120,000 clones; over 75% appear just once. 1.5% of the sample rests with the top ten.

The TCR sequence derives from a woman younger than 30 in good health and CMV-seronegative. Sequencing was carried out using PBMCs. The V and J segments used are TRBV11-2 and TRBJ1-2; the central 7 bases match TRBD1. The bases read TGTGCCAGCAGCTTTCCCGGACAGGCGGGCTACACCTTC. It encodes CASSFPGQAGYTF. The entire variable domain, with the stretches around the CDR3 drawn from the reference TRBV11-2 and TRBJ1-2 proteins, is EAGVAQSPRYKIIEKRQSVAFWCNPISGHATLYWYQQILGQGPKLLIQFQNNGVVDDSQLPKDRFSAERLKGVDSTLKIQPAKLEDSAVYLCASSFPGQAGYTFGSGTRLTVV.